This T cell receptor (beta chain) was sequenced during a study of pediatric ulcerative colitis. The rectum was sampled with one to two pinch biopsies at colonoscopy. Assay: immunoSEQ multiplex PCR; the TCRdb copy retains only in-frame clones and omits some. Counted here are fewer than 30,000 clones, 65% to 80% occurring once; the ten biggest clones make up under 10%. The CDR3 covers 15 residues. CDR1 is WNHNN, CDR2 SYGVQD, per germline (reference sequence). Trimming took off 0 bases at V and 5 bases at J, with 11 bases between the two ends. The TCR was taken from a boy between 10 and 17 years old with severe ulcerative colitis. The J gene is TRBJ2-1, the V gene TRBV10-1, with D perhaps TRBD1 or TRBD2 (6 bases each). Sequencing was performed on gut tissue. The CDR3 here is CASSESRGADNEQFF. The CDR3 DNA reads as TGCGCCAGCAGTGAGTCAAGGGGGGCCGACAATGAGCAGTTCTTC.